This T cell receptor (beta chain) was captured in a study of control samples from healthy donors and cancer patients. In germline, CDR1 is SGHNT, CDR2 YYREEE (reference sequence). V trimming: 4 bases; J trimming: 3 bases; junction bases outside the gene matches: 7. The CDR3 extends over 16 amino acids. The data were produced by immunoSEQ multiplex PCR, yet TCRdb's version contains in-frame clones alone and is incomplete. The data contain 140,000 or so clones, about nine tenths of them singletons. Sequenced sample: blood. The rearrangement links TRBV5-4 to TRBJ2-7; 13 bases map to TRBD2. This receptor was obtained from a man under 40 in good health. CDR3 nucleotides: TGTGCCAGCAGCCCCCCGACTAGCGGGGGGATCTACGAGCAGTACTTC. The encoded protein is CASSPPTSGGIYEQYF.